The 2 T cell receptor beta chains below were found in one sample sequenced in a study of blood T cells in healthy people across ages. A second roughly 6 to 12 cycle PCR used barcoded and J-beta primers. TCRdb re-called the 5' RACE reads through MiXCR, storing one row per CDR3 protein. The sample holds approximately 780,000 distinct CDR3 sequences, more than 25% seen once. Another study also made use of these data, one on T cells of mothers and their children.

Sequenced sample: blood. The source of these receptors is a boy younger than 18 in good health.

The V and J genes are TRBV15 and TRBJ1-5; a possible D gene is TRBD1 (5 bases). Trimming removed 9 bases from V and 11 bases from J, with 26 bases in between. The CDR3 loop spans 15 amino acids. The V gene's germline CDR1 is LNHNV and CDR2 YYDKDF (reference sequence). The CDR3 DNA follows: TGTGCCACGCAGCAGGCCGGGAGGGGACCTTCGGCCCAGCATTTT. Amino acids: CATQQAGRGPSAQHF.

This clonotype showed up just a few times. The rearrangement uses TRBV5-1 and TRBJ2-1; D ambiguous. CDR1 and CDR2 from the germline V gene are SGHRS and YFSETQ. The CDR3 extends over 15 amino acids. V was clipped by 1 base and J by 4 bases, with 12 bases between them. CDR3 loop: CASSLTLVPYNEQFF. The CDR3 DNA follows: TGCGCCAGCAGCTTGACGTTAGTCCCATACAATGAGCAGTTCTTC.